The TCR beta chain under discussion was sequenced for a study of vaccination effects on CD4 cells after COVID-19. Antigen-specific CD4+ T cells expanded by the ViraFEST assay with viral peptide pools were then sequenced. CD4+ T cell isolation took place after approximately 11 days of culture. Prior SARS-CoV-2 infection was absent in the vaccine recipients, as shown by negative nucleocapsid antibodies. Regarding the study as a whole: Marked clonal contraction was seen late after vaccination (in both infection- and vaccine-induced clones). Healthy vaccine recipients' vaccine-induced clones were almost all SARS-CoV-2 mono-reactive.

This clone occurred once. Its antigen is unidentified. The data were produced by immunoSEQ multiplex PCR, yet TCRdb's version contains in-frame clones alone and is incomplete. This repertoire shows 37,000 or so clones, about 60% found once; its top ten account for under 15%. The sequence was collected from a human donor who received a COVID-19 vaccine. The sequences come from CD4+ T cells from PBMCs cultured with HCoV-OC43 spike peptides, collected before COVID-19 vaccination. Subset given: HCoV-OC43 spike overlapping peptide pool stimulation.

CDR3 sequence: CASSAGLAGGLSGANVLTF. In nucleotides, the CDR3 is TGCGCCAGCAGTGCCGGACTAGCGGGAGGTCTCTCTGGGGCCAACGTCCTGACTTTC. V gene TRBV10-2 combines with J gene TRBJ2-6; 14 nucleotides match TRBD2. The V gene end was trimmed by 4 bases and the J gene end by 0 bases; junction bases not matched to a gene: 5. CDR3 length equals 19 residues. Germline values: CDR1 WSHSY, CDR2 SAAADI.